The source of this T cell receptor beta chain is a study of cytomegalovirus exposure and HLA in healthy donors (dated by TCRdb to 2016 to 2017). Regarding the complete study: A later analysis indicated that the roughly 130 validation repertoires were generated on the platform also employed for the 650 to 850 repertoires of the first cohort. The study aimed to test whether signatures of past pathogen exposure could be identified by cataloging public T cell receptors. In addition to the first cohort of around 670 subjects, a separate validation cohort of 100 to 150 different subjects was used. To predict cytomegalovirus infection status, the study combined high-throughput TCR immunosequencing, statistical association of individual TCRs with disease status, and machine learning.

The donors belonged to the validation cohort of 120 subjects, which was separate from the roughly 680-subject first cohort. Between the V and J ends, shortened by 7 bases and 3 bases respectively, the junction contains 16 bases. Per the germline V gene (reference sequence), LNHDA is the CDR1 and SQIVND is the CDR2. Reading from cysteine to phenylalanine, the CDR3 counts 15 amino acids. The entry retains the CDR3 DNA only, 45 bases that are in frame from base 1. What the study reported, not specific to this receptor: The classifier was reported to diagnose cytomegalovirus status with high specificity and sensitivity in both the original and validation cohorts. In vitro tests confirmed that three of the cytomegalovirus-associated TCR beta chains recognize cytomegalovirus antigens. A later analysis had no HLA typing for the validation cohort, so co-occurrence there was scored across all 110 or so repertoires. Subsequent analysis determined that TCRs grouped into clusters in the first cohort also showed a tendency toward co-occurrence across the 130 or so validation repertoires, and about 94% of cluster scores exceeded 0. The study listed 164 TCR beta chains as associated with cytomegalovirus. Most TCR sequences were seen in very few donors, while some public TCRs were found in many individuals. It was suggested by the authors that the approach could potentially be generalized to other disease states and immunological phenotypes.

This clone has more than one count but fewer than ten. Its antigen remains unidentified. Per-base qualities were not stored, and no clone one base away is much larger. The library relied on the immunoSEQ multiplex PCR assay. The paper's data handling went like this. To diagnose cytomegalovirus status from the catalog of TCR beta chain sequences, a statistical classification framework was built. Sourced from immuneACCESS, this table was stored by TCRdb with only in-frame sequences that have V and J called. A share of the clones is absent; for the studies checked, an unresolved V gene accounts for under half, and the remainder has no known explanation. The DNA gave D and trimming, while V, J and clone size come from that table. The sample yields 250,000 to 400,000 clones; roughly 87% were counted once. About 1.2% of the sample lies in the top ten.

This TCR derives from a woman aged 30 to 39 in good health and CMV-seropositive. Sample: PBMCs. The rearrangement joined TRBV19 to TRBJ1-3, with no reliable assignment of the D segment. The DNA sequence is as follows: TGTGCCAGTAATCCCCGAAGGACTCTTGGAAACACCATATATTTT. This gives the protein CASNPRRTLGNTIYF.